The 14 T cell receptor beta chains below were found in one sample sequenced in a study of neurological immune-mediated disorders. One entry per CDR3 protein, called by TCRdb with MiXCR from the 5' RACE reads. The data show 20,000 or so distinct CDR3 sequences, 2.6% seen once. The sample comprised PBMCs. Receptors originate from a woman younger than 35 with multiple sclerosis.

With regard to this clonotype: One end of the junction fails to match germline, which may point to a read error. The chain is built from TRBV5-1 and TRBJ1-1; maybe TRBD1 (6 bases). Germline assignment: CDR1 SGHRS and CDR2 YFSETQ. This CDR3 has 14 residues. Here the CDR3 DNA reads TGTGCCAGCAGCGGCAGGGGTTCGAACACTGAAGCTTTCTTT. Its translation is CASSGRGSNTEAFF.

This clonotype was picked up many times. CDR3 nucleotide sequence: TGCAGTGCTAGACCCTCCTTGGATACGCAGTATTTT. Encoded protein: CSARPSLDTQYF. The gene calls are TRBV20-1 and TRBJ2-3, with D uncertain. The CDR3 contains 12 residues. Deletions cut 2 bases from V and 6 bases from J, with 9 bases between. The germline gives CDR1 DFQATT, CDR2 SNEGSKA (reference sequence).

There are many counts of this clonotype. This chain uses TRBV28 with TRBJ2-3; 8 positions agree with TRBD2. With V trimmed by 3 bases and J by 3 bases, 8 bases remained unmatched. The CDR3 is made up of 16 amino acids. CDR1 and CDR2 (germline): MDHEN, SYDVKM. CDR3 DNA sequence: TGTGCCAGCAGTTTTTACCGGGGGGGCATAACAGATACGCAGTATTTT. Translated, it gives CASSFYRGGITDTQYF.

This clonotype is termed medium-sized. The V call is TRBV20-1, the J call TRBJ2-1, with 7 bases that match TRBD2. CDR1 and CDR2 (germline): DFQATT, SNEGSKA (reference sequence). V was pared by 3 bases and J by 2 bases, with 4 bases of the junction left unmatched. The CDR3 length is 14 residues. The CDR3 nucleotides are TGCAGTGCTAGGTACCGGGGGGCCTACAATGAGCAGTTCTTC. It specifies CSARYRGAYNEQFF.

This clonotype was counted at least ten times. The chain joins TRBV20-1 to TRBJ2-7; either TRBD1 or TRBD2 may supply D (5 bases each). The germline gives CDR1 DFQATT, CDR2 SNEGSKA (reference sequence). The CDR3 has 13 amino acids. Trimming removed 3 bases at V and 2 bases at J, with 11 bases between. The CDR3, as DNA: TGCAGTGCTAGCGGGACGGACACCTACGAGCAGTACTTC. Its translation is CSASGTDTYEQYF.

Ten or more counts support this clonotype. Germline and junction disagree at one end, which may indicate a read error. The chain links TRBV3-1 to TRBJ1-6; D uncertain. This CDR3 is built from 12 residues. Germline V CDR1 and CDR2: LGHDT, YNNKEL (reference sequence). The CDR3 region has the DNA TGTGCCAGCAGCGGCTATAATTCACCCCTCAACTTT. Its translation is CASSGYNSPLNF.

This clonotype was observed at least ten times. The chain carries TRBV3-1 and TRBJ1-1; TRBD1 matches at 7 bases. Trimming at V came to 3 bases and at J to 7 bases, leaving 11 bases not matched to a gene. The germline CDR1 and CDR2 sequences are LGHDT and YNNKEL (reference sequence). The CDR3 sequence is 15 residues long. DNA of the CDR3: TGTGCCAGCAGCCATACAGGGGTCGGGCGCCTTGAAGCTTTCTTT. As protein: CASSHTGVGRLEAFF.

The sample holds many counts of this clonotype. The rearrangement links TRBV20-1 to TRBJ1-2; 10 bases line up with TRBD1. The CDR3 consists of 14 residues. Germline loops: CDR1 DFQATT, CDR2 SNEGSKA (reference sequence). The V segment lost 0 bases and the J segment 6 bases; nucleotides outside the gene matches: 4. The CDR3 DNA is TGCAGTGCTAGAGATCTAGGACAGGGGGATGGCTACACCTTC. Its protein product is CSARDLGQGDGYTF.

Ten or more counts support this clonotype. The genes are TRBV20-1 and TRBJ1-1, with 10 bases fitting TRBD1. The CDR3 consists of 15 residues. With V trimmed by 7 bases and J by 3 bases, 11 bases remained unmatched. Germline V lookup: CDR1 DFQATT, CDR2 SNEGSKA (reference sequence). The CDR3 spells CSVTTGGDFYTEAFF. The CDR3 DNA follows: TGCAGTGTTACGACAGGGGGCGATTTCTACACTGAAGCTTTCTTT.

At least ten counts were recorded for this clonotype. CDR3 sequence: CASSGGRAVGNEQFF. The CDR3 DNA sequence: TGTGCCAGCAGTGGCGGGCGGGCGGTCGGCAATGAGCAGTTCTTC. This rearrangement joins TRBV6-1 to TRBJ2-1; possibly TRBD2 for D (5 bases). The V gene lost 4 bases and the J gene lost 6 bases, with 16 bases spanning the gap. There are 15 residues in the CDR3. The germline V gene has CDR1 MNHNS and CDR2 SASEGT.

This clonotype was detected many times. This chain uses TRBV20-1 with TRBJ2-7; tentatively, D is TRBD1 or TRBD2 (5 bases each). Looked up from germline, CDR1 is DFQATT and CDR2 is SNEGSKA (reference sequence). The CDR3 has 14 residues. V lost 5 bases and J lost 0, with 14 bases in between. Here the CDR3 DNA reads TGCAGTGCTCGGGACCCAAGGAGCTCCTACGAGCAGTACTTC. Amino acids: CSARDPRSSYEQYF.

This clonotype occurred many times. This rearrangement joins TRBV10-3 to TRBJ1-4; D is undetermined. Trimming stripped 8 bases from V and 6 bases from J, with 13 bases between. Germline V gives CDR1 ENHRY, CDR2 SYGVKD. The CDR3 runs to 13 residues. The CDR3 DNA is TGTGCCATCGCGGAGCGAGAAGATGAAAAACTGTTTTTT. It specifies CAIAEREDEKLFF.

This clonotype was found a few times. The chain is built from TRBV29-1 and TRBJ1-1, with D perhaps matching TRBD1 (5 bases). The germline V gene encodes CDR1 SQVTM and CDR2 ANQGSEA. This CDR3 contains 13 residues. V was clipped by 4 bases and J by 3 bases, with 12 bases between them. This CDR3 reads CSVGMARDTEAFF. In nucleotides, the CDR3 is TGCAGCGTTGGCATGGCCAGGGACACTGAAGCTTTCTTT.

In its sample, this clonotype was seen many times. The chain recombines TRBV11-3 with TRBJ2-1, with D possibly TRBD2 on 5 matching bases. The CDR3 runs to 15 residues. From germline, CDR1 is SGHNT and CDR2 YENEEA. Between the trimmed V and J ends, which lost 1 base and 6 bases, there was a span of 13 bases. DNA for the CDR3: TGTGCCAGCAGCTTAGTATCTCTAGCAGTCAATGAGCAGTTCTTC. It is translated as CASSLVSLAVNEQFF.